What follows describes a single TCR beta chain. V lost 5 bases to trimming and J lost 2 bases; unmatched junction nucleotides: 4. This CDR3 spans 15 amino acids. CDR1 is SNHLY, CDR2 FYNNEI, per germline. Primers: 60 Vbeta forward and 13 Jbeta reverse. Sequencing was performed with immunoSEQ multiplex PCR; in TCRdb, only in-frame clones are kept and a portion is missing. The sample holds more than 40,000 clones. The data were obtained in a study of cytomegalovirus exposure and HLA in healthy donors. V gene TRBV2 combines with J gene TRBJ2-3; 10 bases fit TRBD2. This receptor was identified in a male donor in good health and CMV-seronegative. Sequenced: PBMCs. CDR3 region: CASSPSGGLTDTQYF. Written as DNA, the CDR3 is TGTGCCAGCAGTCCTAGCGGGGGTCTCACAGATACGCAGTATTTT.